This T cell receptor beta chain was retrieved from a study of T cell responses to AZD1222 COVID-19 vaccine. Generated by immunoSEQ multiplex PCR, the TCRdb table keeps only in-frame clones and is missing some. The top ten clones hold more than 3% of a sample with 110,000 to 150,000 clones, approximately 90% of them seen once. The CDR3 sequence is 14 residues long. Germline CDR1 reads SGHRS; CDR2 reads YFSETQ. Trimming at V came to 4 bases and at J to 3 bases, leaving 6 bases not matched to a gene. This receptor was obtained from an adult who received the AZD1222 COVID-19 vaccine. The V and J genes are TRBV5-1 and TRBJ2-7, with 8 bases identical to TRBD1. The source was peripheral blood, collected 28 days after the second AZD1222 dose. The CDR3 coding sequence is TGCGCCAGCAGCCGAACCGGGACAGGCTACGAGCAGTACTTC. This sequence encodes CASSRTGTGYEQYF.